This T cell receptor beta chain was recorded in a study of blood T cell repertoires in COVID-19. Germline CDR1 is SGHRS and CDR2 is YFSETQ. Between the trimmed V and J ends, which lost 2 bases and 6 bases, there was a span of 9 bases. This CDR3 comprises 13 residues. Membership in each cohort depended on participant-reported clinical history. Before being deemed recovered, Cohort 3 donors had two negative PCRs, clearance, or symptom resolution. The authors' processing: From reference gene primer amplification, estimates of nucleated cell counts were derived. Profiled with immunoSEQ multiplex PCR; TCRdb holds only in-frame clones, not every one. That table furnishes V, J and clone size, whereas the DNA furnished D and trimming. The sample includes some 400,000 clones, around 92% of them seen just once.

The TCR sequence derives from a woman younger than 45 who had recovered from COVID-19. The V and J genes are TRBV5-1 and TRBJ2-1, with D maybe TRBD1 (5 bases). Sequencing used PBMCs or T cells enriched from blood (not recorded which). The CDR3 nucleotides are TGCGCCAGCAGCTTCAGGGTCTCCAATGAGCAGTTCTTC. Translating gives CASSFRVSNEQFF.